The 28 T cell receptor beta chains in this list originate from one sample, sequenced in a study of shared clonotypes between healthy human individuals. Measured with immunoSEQ multiplex PCR; TCRdb has only the in-frame clones, and not every one. The sample contains over 2,000,000 clones, just over 90% of which appear only once. Terminally differentiated effector memory CD45RA+ cells were excluded by CCR7 positive selection of CD45RO-negative cells. Sequenced material: naive CD8+ T cells from PBMCs. Source of these receptors: a man younger than 35 in good health. Some clones in this sample may be carry-over from other donors' samples.

The rearrangement uses TRBV27 and TRBJ2-3; 9 nucleotides line up with TRBD2. CDR3 length: 18 residues. Looked up from germline, CDR1 is MNHEY and CDR2 is SMNVEV (reference sequence). Trimming took 5 bases from V and 5 from J; bases not matched to a gene: 17. CDR3 coding DNA: TGTGCCAGCAGTAGACTAGCGGCGGTCTTAGAAGTGGGAGATACGCAGTATTTT. Encoded protein: CASSRLAAVLEVGDTQYF.

The V call is TRBV27, the J call TRBJ2-7; TRBD1 is a possible D gene (6 bases). Trimming pared 5 bases from V and 0 bases from J, leaving 17 bases between. The CDR3 runs to 16 residues. The germline CDR1 and CDR2 sequences are MNHEY and SMNVEV (reference sequence). The CDR3 protein is CASSPALGTTSYEQYF. CDR3 sequence (DNA): TGTGCCAGCAGTCCTGCCTTGGGGACAACCTCCTACGAGCAGTACTTC.

This clone was recorded only once. The J gene is TRBJ2-3, the V gene TRBV7-2; 8 nucleotides align to TRBD1. The CDR3 spans 15 residues. CDR1 and CDR2 (germline): SGHTA, FQGNSA. The trim removed 2 bases at V and 6 bases at J, leaving 7 bases unmatched. The CDR3 protein is CASSLIGRGLDTQYF. The CDR3 DNA reads TGTGCCAGCAGCTTAATCGGCAGGGGGCTTGATACGCAGTATTTT. Drawing the rest from reference TRBV7-2 and TRBJ2-3, the complete variable domain is GAGVSQSPSNKVTEKGKDVELRCDPISGHTALYWYRQSLGQGLEFLIYFQGNSAPDKSGLPSDRFSAERTGGSVSTLTIQRTQQEDSAVYLCASSLIGRGLDTQYFGPGTRLTVL.

Details on this clone: This CDR3 is also generated by other DNA sequences in the sample. The genes are TRBV29-1 and TRBJ2-7; the D is unclear. The CDR3 runs to 10 residues. Germline V gene data show CDR1 as SQVTM and CDR2 as ANQGSEA. The germline V and J ends were trimmed by 6 bases and 4 bases, with 7 bases remaining between them. CDR3 sequence reads: CSVWAYEQYF. Written as DNA, the CDR3 is TGCAGCGTCTGGGCGTACGAGCAGTACTTC.

The chain carries TRBV7-8 and TRBJ1-2; TRBD1 aligns across 7 bases. CDR1 and CDR2 from the germline V gene are SGHVS and FQNEAQ. V lost 5 bases and J lost 4; bases outside the gene matches: 10. The CDR3 sequence is 15 residues long. The CDR3 bases are TGTGCCAGCAGCATCCGGACAGGCTGGGGCTATGGCTACACCTTC. Translation: CASSIRTGWGYGYTF.

The chain is built from TRBV7-6 and TRBJ2-2, with D unresolved. The V and J ends lost 5 bases and 6 bases respectively, with 19 bases between them. Germline CDR1 and CDR2: SGHVS and FNYEAQ. There are 16 residues in the CDR3. Here the CDR3 reads CASSPWIELVAGELFF. Here the CDR3 DNA reads TGTGCCAGCAGCCCCTGGATAGAATTGGTTGCCGGGGAGCTGTTTTTT.

The chain links TRBV29-1 to TRBJ2-3, with D tentatively TRBD1 or TRBD2 (6 bases each). The CDR3 spans 18 residues. CDR1 and CDR2 from the germline V gene are SQVTM and ANQGSEA. V was cut by 6 bases and J by 5 bases, with 30 bases left in between. DNA of the CDR3: TGCAGCGTCGGGGGCCGATTGGGCGAGGGGCGGGCGGGAGATACGCAGTATTTT. As protein: CSVGGRLGEGRAGDTQYF.

The chain links TRBV27 to TRBJ2-2; D is perhaps TRBD1 or TRBD2 (5 bases each). CDR3 length: 14 amino acids. The germline CDR1 and CDR2 sequences are MNHEY and SMNVEV (reference sequence). The V end lost 4 bases, the J end lost 4 bases, and 10 bases lay between the germline ends. The DNA for the CDR3 is TGTGCCAGCAGTTGGGGGACGCGCACCGGGGAGCTGTTTTTT. Translation gives CASSWGTRTGELFF.

The chain is built from TRBV10-3 and TRBJ2-7; 7 nucleotides agree with TRBD2. V trimming: 8 bases; J trimming: 1 base; junction bases outside the gene matches: 14. Per germline, CDR1 ENHRY and CDR2 SYGVKD. The length of the CDR3 is 16 residues. Here the CDR3 DNA reads TGTGCCATCCTTGCGGATCCGGGAGGCCCGTCCTACGAGCAGTACTTC. Encoded protein: CAILADPGGPSYEQYF.

This chain uses TRBV27 with TRBJ2-1; no firm D call. The CDR3 is made up of 14 amino acids. Germline V gene sequence: CDR1 MNHEY, CDR2 SMNVEV (reference sequence). The V gene lost 7 bases and the J gene lost 4 bases, with 14 bases spanning the gap. The CDR3 DNA sequence: TGTGCCAGCACCAAGAGAGGCAAGTACAATGAGCAGTTCTTC. Translation gives CASTKRGKYNEQFF.

The chain recombines TRBV4-1 with TRBJ1-1; D not resolved. The V gene's germline CDR1 is MGHRA and CDR2 YSYEKL. V gave up 0 bases and J gave up 0 bases, with 11 bases separating them. The CDR3 length is 16 residues. The CDR3 spells CASSQDSRGLNTEAFF. The DNA for the CDR3 is TGCGCCAGCAGCCAAGATTCCCGCGGTTTGAACACTGAAGCTTTCTTT.

This clone was detected only once. This chain uses TRBV4-1 with TRBJ2-1; 8 bases align to TRBD2. The CDR3 has 13 residues. CDR1 MGHRA and CDR2 YSYEKL come from the germline V gene. V dropped 4 bases and J dropped 6; count of bases not matched to a gene: 2. CDR3 loop: CASSPGGVNEQFF. Written as DNA, the CDR3 is TGCGCCAGCAGCCCCGGGGGGGTCAATGAGCAGTTCTTC.

V is TRBV28 and J is TRBJ1-1; no clear D. The CDR3 has 14 amino acids. Germline V gene data show CDR1 as MDHEN and CDR2 as SYDVKM. V lost 3 bases and J lost 4, with 12 bases in between. The CDR3 DNA is TGTGCCAGCAGTTTGGGTGGGTTGGTCACTGAAGCTTTCTTT. This encodes CASSLGGLVTEAFF.

The rearrangement links TRBV10-1 to TRBJ2-7; TRBD1 agrees at 7 bases. The CDR3 contains 13 residues. CDR1 WNHNN and CDR2 SYGVQD come from the germline V gene (reference sequence). V shed 2 bases, J shed 6 bases, and the junction held 4 bases outside the gene matches. DNA for the CDR3: TGCGCCAGCAGTGAGGTACCAGGGGGCGAGCAGTACTTC. It codes for CASSEVPGGEQYF.

The chain carries TRBV27 and TRBJ1-2; weak D call: TRBD1 (5 bases). The CDR3 is 14 residues long. Trimming shortened V by 11 bases and J by 5 bases, and 21 bases separated the two germline ends. CDR1 is MNHEY, CDR2 SMNVEV, per germline (reference sequence). CDR3 nucleotide sequence: TGTGCCGTGTCCCCGGGACCTGCTGGGTATGGCTACACCTTC. Residues: CAVSPGPAGYGYTF.

This chain joins TRBV19 and TRBJ1-2; possibly TRBD1 for D (6 bases). Germline V lookup: CDR1 LNHDA, CDR2 SQIVND (reference sequence). There are 16 residues in the CDR3. Trimming took off 1 base at V and 6 bases at J, with 18 bases between the two ends. DNA for the CDR3: TGTGCCAGTAGTATAGGTGACAGGTATGGAAACAATGGCTACACCTTC. Amino acid sequence: CASSIGDRYGNNGYTF.

The chain has TRBV10-2 and TRBJ2-7; D perhaps matches TRBD2 (6 bases). Looked up from germline, CDR1 is WSHSY and CDR2 is SAAADI. This CDR3 spans 14 amino acids. V shed 3 bases and J shed 3 bases, with 12 bases lying between them. CDR3 sequence (DNA): TGCGCCAGCAGTGATGGGAGTAGCGGCTACGAGCAGTACTTC. It specifies CASSDGSSGYEQYF.

V is TRBV6-5 and J is TRBJ2-7; D is unresolved. This CDR3 is built from 14 residues. Germline V gene sequence: CDR1 MNHEY, CDR2 SVGAGI. Trimming cost V 5 bases and J 3 bases, with 14 bases left between them. CDR3 sequence: CASSPRLSHYEQYF. CDR3 DNA: TGTGCCAGCAGTCCCAGGTTATCCCACTACGAGCAGTACTTC.

The chain employs TRBV9 and TRBJ2-2; D ambiguous. There are 14 residues in the CDR3. Deletions cut 1 base from V and 1 base from J, with 5 bases between. Germline V gene data show CDR1 as SGDLS and CDR2 as YYNGEE. The CDR3: CASSVLQNTGELFF. The CDR3 region has the DNA TGTGCCAGCAGCGTACTCCAGAACACCGGGGAGCTGTTTTTT.

V usage is TRBV28 and J usage is TRBJ2-1; perhaps TRBD1 as D (6 bases). The CDR3 is 14 residues long. The germline gives CDR1 MDHEN, CDR2 SYDVKM. Trimming took off 5 bases at V and 3 bases at J, with 11 bases between the two ends. The CDR3 DNA reads TGTGCCAGCAGTATAGACAGGAACTACAATGAGCAGTTCTTC. This sequence encodes CASSIDRNYNEQFF.

This chain uses TRBV19 with TRBJ2-5; 8 nucleotides agree with TRBD2. The germline CDR1 and CDR2 sequences are LNHDA and SQIVND (reference sequence). The V and J ends lost 3 bases and 4 bases, in that order; junction bases with no gene match: 10. This CDR3 has 16 amino acids. This chain's CDR3 is CASSIGVAGRLETQYF. In nucleotides, the CDR3 is TGTGCCAGTAGTATTGGGGTAGCGGGAAGGTTAGAGACCCAGTACTTC.

The chain combines TRBV7-9 with TRBJ1-4; D is unresolved. This CDR3 has 10 amino acids. Per germline, CDR1 SEHNR and CDR2 FQNEAQ (reference sequence). CDR3 sequence: CALRGEKLFF. The DNA for the CDR3 is TGTGCTCTTCGTGGGGAAAAACTGTTTTTT.

The chain employs TRBV5-8 and TRBJ2-2; possible D gene TRBD2, 6 bases. This CDR3 has 17 residues. Germline-derived CDR1 and CDR2 are SGHTS and YDEGEE. The germline V and J ends were trimmed by 2 bases and 2 bases, with 16 bases remaining between them. The CDR3 bases are TGTGCCAGCAGCTTCCAGGCGGCGGGACCAAACACCGGGGAGCTGTTTTTT. It encodes CASSFQAAGPNTGELFF.

The rearrangement links TRBV7-8 to TRBJ2-7; possible D gene TRBD1, 7 bases. Germline CDR1 and CDR2: SGHVS and FQNEAQ. V was clipped by 3 bases and J by 6 bases, with 21 bases between them. This CDR3 comprises 16 residues. The DNA of the CDR3 is TGTGCCAGCAGCTTTGGTCGGAGGGGGCGCTTCGGCGAGCAGTACTTC. Translating it yields CASSFGRRGRFGEQYF.

The chain recombines TRBV2 with TRBJ2-7; a weak D match, TRBD1 (6 bases). V was clipped by 1 base and J by 4 bases, with 11 bases between them. Per germline, CDR1 SNHLY and CDR2 FYNNEI. The CDR3 runs to 14 residues. CDR3 loop: CASSEGDQGYEQYF. The CDR3 DNA sequence: TGTGCCAGCAGTGAAGGGGATCAGGGGTACGAGCAGTACTTC.

CDR3 residues: CASSSGQGPSNQPQHF. For the CDR3, the DNA is TGTGCCAGCAGTTCCGGACAGGGTCCTAGCAATCAGCCCCAGCATTTT. This sequence joins TRBV27 and TRBJ1-5; 8 bases line up with TRBD1. Germline values: CDR1 MNHEY, CDR2 SMNVEV (reference sequence). The CDR3 consists of 16 residues. Trimming cost V 4 bases and J 0 bases; bases outside gene matches: 5.

In DNA form, the CDR3 reads TGTGCCTGGAGTGTAGGAGGGGGAAAACTGTTTTTT. The encoded protein is CAWSVGGGKLFF. This chain connects TRBV30 to TRBJ1-4, with a tentative D call TRBD1 (6 bases). V lost 0 bases, J lost 10 bases, and 9 bases lay in between. Germline CDR1 reads GTSNPN; CDR2 reads SVGIG (reference sequence). CDR3 size: 12 residues.

The genes are TRBV6-6 and TRBJ2-5; the D gene could be TRBD1 or TRBD2 (5 bases each). The end of the DNA fits TRBJ2-7 better, so the J call may be wrong. Germline CDR1 reads MNHNY; CDR2 reads SVGAGI (reference sequence). The CDR3 sequence is 13 residues long. CDR3 nucleotide sequence: TGTGCCAGCAGCCCCGGGGCGATAGGCGAGCAGTACTTC. This translates into CASSPGAIGEQYF.